One sample yielded the 24 T cell receptor beta chains listed below, sequenced in a study of OX40 agonist ivuxolimab in advanced cancers. Data came from immunoSEQ multiplex PCR; TCRdb stores just in-frame clones and leaves some out. The table lists tens of thousands of clones, almost 90% of them singletons. Sequencing used CD4+ or CD8+ T cells sorted from blood, obtained in a trial of the OX40 agonist ivuxolimab. All receptors come from an adult with an advanced solid tumor such as melanoma, head and neck, liver or kidney cancer.

CDR3: CASSPHPGYTDTQYF. The CDR3 bases are TGTGCCAGCAGCCCCCATCCCGGCTACACAGATACGCAGTATTTT. The chain couples TRBV7-2 to TRBJ2-3; D is uncertain. V lost 5 bases and J lost 2, with 14 bases in between. Germline values: CDR1 SGHTA, CDR2 FQGNSA. This CDR3 is built from 15 residues.

The CDR3 nucleotides are TGTGCCAGCAGTTACTCGAGGGGGCTGGGAGAGCAGTACTTC. Its protein is CASSYSRGLGEQYF. V usage is TRBV6-6 and J usage is TRBJ2-7; 7 positions match TRBD1. The CDR3 is 14 residues long. Trimming cost V 0 bases and J 7 bases; bases outside gene matches: 6. Germline CDR1 and CDR2: MNHNY and SVGAGI (reference sequence).

The V gene is TRBV2, the J gene TRBJ2-7; D tentatively fits TRBD1 or TRBD2 (7 bases each). From germline, CDR1 is SNHLY and CDR2 FYNNEI. CDR3 length equals 14 residues. V dropped 6 bases and J dropped 3 bases, with 15 bases sitting between them. In DNA form, the CDR3 reads TGTGCCAGCAGGGGAGGGGGCCCGCTCTACGAGCAGTACTTC. Amino acids: CASRGGGPLYEQYF.

In this sample, this clone turned up once. The chain joins TRBV5-5 to TRBJ2-3, with D possibly TRBD1 on 6 matching bases. V was pared by 2 bases and J by 4 bases, with 11 bases between. The length of the CDR3 is 14 residues. Germline V lookup: CDR1 SGHKS, CDR2 YYEKEE (reference sequence). The CDR3 coding sequence is TGTGCCAGCAGCTTCGGACAGAGGGCAGATACGCAGTATTTT. This sequence encodes CASSFGQRADTQYF.

The chain recombines TRBV6-4 with TRBJ1-2, with TRBD1 identical over 8 bases. V dropped 4 bases and J dropped 8; count of bases not matched to a gene: 12. Germline V gene sequence: CDR1 MRHNA, CDR2 SNTAGT. This CDR3 comprises 15 residues. In nucleotides, the CDR3 is TGTGCCAGCAGTGGCCTCTCAGGGGGCATCGGAGGCTACACCTTC. It yields the protein CASSGLSGGIGGYTF.

This sequence joins TRBV30 and TRBJ2-1; tentatively, D is TRBD1 or TRBD2 (5 bases each). This CDR3 has 12 residues. In germline, CDR1 is GTSNPN, CDR2 SVGIG (reference sequence). The ends were cut back, 8 bases at V and 1 base at J, with 9 bases in the middle. The CDR3 protein is CAGGASYNEQFF. The CDR3 region has the DNA TGTGCCGGGGGAGCGTCCTACAATGAGCAGTTCTTC. Full variable domain (missing parts from reference TRBV30 and TRBJ2-1): SQTIHQWPATLVQPVGSPLSLECTVEGTSNPNLYWYRQAAGRGLQLLFYSVGIGQISSEVPQNLSASRPQDRQFILSSKKLLLSDSGFYLCAGGASYNEQFFGPGTRLTVL.

This chain joins TRBV7-2 and TRBJ2-7; D uncertain. V lost 7 bases to trimming and J lost 2 bases, with 18 bases between them. In germline, CDR1 is SGHTA, CDR2 FQGNSA. The CDR3 has 15 amino acids. The CDR3 DNA reads TGTGCCAGCACCTCACGAGACGATAACCCCTACGAGCAGTACTTC. This sequence encodes CASTSRDDNPYEQYF. Variable domain in full (rest from reference TRBV7-2 and TRBJ2-7): GAGVSQSPSNKVTEKGKDVELRCDPISGHTALYWYRQSLGQGLEFLIYFQGNSAPDKSGLPSDRFSAERTGGSVSTLTIQRTQQEDSAVYLCASTSRDDNPYEQYFGPGTRLTVT.

This chain links TRBV6-1 with TRBJ1-2, with no clear D. There are 13 residues in the CDR3. Germline V gives CDR1 MNHNS, CDR2 SASEGT. The V end lost 11 bases, the J end lost 0 bases, and 13 bases lay between the germline ends. The CDR3 here is CAAGRIANYGYTF. The CDR3 nucleotides are TGTGCCGCTGGGCGGATAGCTAACTATGGCTACACCTTC.

The J gene is TRBJ1-1, the V gene TRBV5-1, with D possibly TRBD1 on 5 matching bases. This CDR3 is 13 amino acids long. Germline CDR1 SGHRS, CDR2 YFSETQ. Deletions cut 5 bases from V and 2 bases from J, with 10 bases between. The CDR3 DNA reads as TGCGCCAGCAGTCCAGGGAAAAACACTGAAGCTTTCTTT. This sequence encodes CASSPGKNTEAFF. Full variable domain (rest looked up from reference TRBV5-1 and TRBJ1-1): KAGVTQTPRYLIKTRGQQVTLSCSPISGHRSVSWYQQTPGQGLQFLFEYFSETQRNKGNFPGRFSGRQFSNSRSEMNVSTLELGDSALYLCASSPGKNTEAFFGQGTRLTVV.

The chain links TRBV29-1 to TRBJ1-5; 10 nucleotides align to TRBD1. Germline-derived CDR1 and CDR2 are SQVTM and ANQGSEA. The ends lost 6 bases at V and 7 bases at J; junction bases unmatched: 3. This CDR3 region has 12 residues. DNA of the CDR3: TGCAGCGTACGGGACAGGGGCCAGCCCCAGCATTTT. It yields the protein CSVRDRGQPQHF.

This clone was picked up a small number of times. This chain connects TRBV27 to TRBJ2-2; 10 bases fit TRBD2. The CDR3 consists of 17 residues. Germline CDR1 is MNHEY and CDR2 is SMNVEV (reference sequence). The V and J ends lost 5 bases and 1 base, in that order; junction bases with no gene match: 7. The CDR3: CASSRSSGGQNTGELFF. The CDR3 DNA sequence: TGTGCCAGCAGTCGAAGTAGCGGGGGGCAGAACACCGGGGAGCTGTTTTTT.

The V call is TRBV30, the J call TRBJ2-2; either TRBD1 or TRBD2 may supply D (5 bases each). V was pared by 8 bases and J by 2 bases, with 12 bases between. The CDR3 loop spans 13 amino acids. Per germline, CDR1 GTSNPN and CDR2 SVGIG (reference sequence). In DNA form, the CDR3 reads TGTGCCCTCGAGGGGAGCAACACCGGGGAGCTGTTTTTT. Translation gives CALEGSNTGELFF.

This clone was counted once. The chain combines TRBV6-6 with TRBJ2-4; 10 bases match TRBD1. This CDR3 has 15 residues. Germline CDR1 MNHNY, CDR2 SVGAGI (reference sequence). V trimming: 7 bases; J trimming: 7 bases; junction bases outside the gene matches: 10. In nucleotides, the CDR3 is TGTGCCAGCAACTCACCGGGACAGGGGACGAACATTCAGTACTTC. As protein: CASNSPGQGTNIQYF.

On this clone: An end of the junction does not agree with germline; a read error may underlie this. This chain joins TRBV7-7 and TRBJ2-1, with no clear D. Looked up from germline, CDR1 is SSHAT and CDR2 is FNYEAQ (reference sequence). The CDR3 is 13 amino acids. The chain's CDR3 is CASSLGLENEQFF. DNA for the CDR3: TGTGCTAGCAGCTTAGGGCTGGAGAATGAGCAGTTCTTC.

The CDR3 DNA reads TGTGCCAGCAGCTCTCACAGCACAGATACGCAGTATTTT. Translation: CASSSHSTDTQYF. The chain joins TRBV7-3 to TRBJ2-3; no reliable D call. CDR3 length: 13 amino acids. Trimming took off 4 bases at V and 0 bases at J, with 5 bases between the two ends. CDR1 and CDR2 (germline): SGHTA, FQGTGA.

The chain uses TRBV10-3 and TRBJ2-2; D possibly matches TRBD1 or TRBD2 (5 bases each). The V end was cut by 7 bases, the J end by 1 base, with 13 bases between. The CDR3 spans 15 residues. CDR1 is ENHRY, CDR2 SYGVKD, per germline. CDR3 amino acids: CAIKAGTENTGELFF. The CDR3 nucleotides read TGTGCCATCAAGGCCGGGACGGAGAACACCGGGGAGCTGTTTTTT.

The chain has TRBV2 and TRBJ2-7; tentatively, D is TRBD2 (5 bases). Germline V lookup: CDR1 SNHLY, CDR2 FYNNEI. V was shortened by 6 bases and J by 5 bases, with 14 bases between the two germline ends. CDR3 size: 13 residues. The CDR3 sequence: CASRLVIGDEQYF. CDR3 bases: TGTGCCAGCAGACTAGTGATAGGCGACGAGCAGTACTTC.

The rearrangement joins TRBV18 to TRBJ1-1; D unclear. Trimming left V 1 base short and J 2 bases short, with 8 bases between. Germline assignment: CDR1 KGHSH and CDR2 LQKENI. The CDR3 extends over 14 amino acids. The CDR3 reads CASSPLAKNTEAFF. CDR3 nucleotide sequence: TGTGCCAGCTCACCACTCGCAAAAAACACTGAAGCTTTCTTT.

The V call is TRBV19, the J call TRBJ1-1, with unresolved D. Trimming stripped 7 bases from V and 1 base from J, with 10 bases between. This CDR3 is 13 amino acids long. The germline gives CDR1 LNHDA, CDR2 SQIVND (reference sequence). The CDR3 DNA sequence: TGTGCCAGTAAGGGTTATGGGAACACTGAAGCTTTCTTT. This translates into CASKGYGNTEAFF.

The genes are TRBV5-6 and TRBJ1-4; no clear D gene. The germline V and J ends were trimmed by 4 bases and 5 bases, with 9 bases remaining between them. Germline values: CDR1 SGHDT, CDR2 YYEEEE. The CDR3 has 13 residues. CDR3 sequence reads: CASSAAGNEKLFF. The CDR3 region has the DNA TGTGCCAGCAGCGCCGCAGGAAATGAAAAACTGTTTTTT.

The chain links TRBV30 to TRBJ1-6, with TRBD1 as a possible D gene (5 bases). The CDR3 totals 13 residues. Germline lookup yields CDR1 GTSNPN and CDR2 SVGIG (reference sequence). V was cut by 0 bases and J by 5 bases, with 5 bases left in between. DNA of the CDR3: TGTGCCTGGAGTGTACAGGATAATTCACCCCTCCACTTT. Its protein product is CAWSVQDNSPLHF.

This clone was counted once. This chain joins TRBV29-1 and TRBJ2-3, with a tentative D call TRBD1 (6 bases). The V and J ends lost 6 bases and 14 bases respectively, with 18 bases between them. Germline CDR1 reads SQVTM; CDR2 reads ANQGSEA. The CDR3 is made up of 11 amino acids. In DNA, the CDR3 is TGCAGCGTCCACGACAGGCGGAGGCCGTATTTT. Translation: CSVHDRRRPYF.

This chain links TRBV5-6 with TRBJ2-1; 13 bases are shared with TRBD2. Germline CDR1 SGHDT, CDR2 YYEEEE. V was clipped by 6 bases and J by 10 bases; unmatched bases: 7. There are 14 residues in the CDR3. The CDR3 is CASKRTSGRGEQFF. As DNA, the CDR3 is TGTGCCAGCAAGAGGACTAGCGGGAGAGGGGAGCAGTTCTTC.

This clone was counted only a few times. This chain joins TRBV19 and TRBJ1-5; TRBD1 matches 9 bases. The CDR3 spans 14 residues. The germline CDR1 and CDR2 sequences are LNHDA and SQIVND (reference sequence). The trim removed 5 bases at V and 5 bases at J, leaving 4 bases unmatched. The CDR3 nucleotides are TGTGCCAGTAGTTCGGACAGGGGTTATCAGCCCCAGCATTTT. Translated, it gives CASSSDRGYQPQHF.